This is a list of T cell receptor beta chains from one sample in a study of beta chain features in type 1 diabetes. Some clones are missing from TCRdb's copy, which holds only in-frame ones; the method was immunoSEQ multiplex PCR. The profile covers 110,000 or so clones, with under 40% appearing a single time and about 0.063% taken by the ten largest. The sequencing sample was made of stem cell memory CD4+ T cells from blood. All receptors derive from a young woman in good health. CDR3s include the opening cysteine and the closing phenylalanine or tryptophan. Fields, in order: V gene, D gene, J gene, clone size, CDR3 protein, CDR3 DNA. The D gene is left open where the match is weak. A clone size is listed for some rows: how often the clone was seen (once, few, many), or a class if it is expanded.

V: TRBV5-1; D: TRBD1; J: TRBJ1-1; size: .; CDR3: CASSSGQAGTEAFF; DNA: TGCGCCAGCAGCTCGGGACAGGCGGGCACTGAAGCTTTCTTT
V: TRBV7-9; D: .; J: TRBJ1-5; size: few; CDR3: CASSLDGYSNQPQHF; DNA: TGTGCCAGCAGCTTAGACGGGTATAGCAATCAGCCCCAGCATTTT
V: TRBV20-1; D: TRBD1; J: TRBJ2-3; size: .; CDR3: CSAEGAFTQYF; DNA: TGCAGTGCTGAGGGGGCGTTCACGCAGTATTTT
V: TRBV28; D: TRBD2; J: TRBJ2-1; size: few; CDR3: CASRQSGGSYNEQFF; DNA: TGTGCCAGCAGACAGAGCGGGGGCTCCTACAATGAGCAGTTCTTC
V: TRBV15; D: .; J: TRBJ2-7; size: .; CDR3: CATSRDRVSSYEQYF; DNA: TGTGCCACCAGCAGAGATCGGGTTAGCTCCTACGAGCAGTACTTC
V: TRBV10-3; D: TRBD2; J: TRBJ2-1; size: .; CDR3: CAISDSVASGGYNEQFF; DNA: TGTGCCATCAGTGACTCGGTAGCTAGCGGGGGCTACAATGAGCAGTTCTTC
V: TRBV7-9; D: TRBD1; J: TRBJ1-2; size: few; CDR3: CASSLERTGGRGYTF; DNA: TGTGCCAGCAGCTTAGAAAGAACAGGGGGTCGTGGCTACACCTTC
V: TRBV10-3; D: TRBD2; J: TRBJ2-7; size: .; CDR3: CAISASGPEPYF; DNA: TGTGCCATCAGTGCTAGCGGGCCCGAACCGTACTTC
V: TRBV7-9; D: TRBD2; J: TRBJ2-7; size: few; CDR3: CASSPPSGLLRVEQYF; DNA: TGTGCCAGCAGCCCGCCGTCGGGACTACTCCGGGTCGAGCAGTACTTC
V: TRBV10-3; D: .; J: TRBJ2-1; size: .; CDR3: CAISPQVDEQFF; DNA: TGTGCCATCAGTCCCCAGGTCGATGAGCAGTTCTTC
V: TRBV7-2; D: .; J: TRBJ2-7; size: few; CDR3: CASRPSRVFGFYEQYF; DNA: TGTGCCAGCAGGCCTTCCAGGGTGTTCGGATTCTACGAGCAGTACTTC
V: TRBV9; D: TRBD2; J: TRBJ2-1; size: .; CDR3: CASSAGGGEGEQFF; DNA: TGTGCCAGCAGCGCGGGTGGAGGGGAGGGTGAGCAGTTCTTC
V: TRBV6-6; D: .; J: TRBJ1-5; size: .; CDR3: CASRRQGHQPQHF; DNA: TGTGCCAGCAGAAGGCAGGGGCATCAGCCCCAGCATTTT
V: TRBV9; D: .; J: TRBJ2-3; size: .; CDR3: CASSVADTQYF; DNA: TGTGCCAGCAGCGTAGCGGATACGCAGTATTTT
V: TRBV20-1; D: .; J: TRBJ2-3; size: few; CDR3: CRVPLATQYF; DNA: TGCAGGGTTCCCTTGGCTACGCAGTATTTT
V: TRBV11-2; D: .; J: TRBJ2-7; size: .; CDR3: CASSFTPGYEQYF; DNA: TGTGCCAGCAGCTTCACCCCGGGCTACGAGCAGTACTTC
V: TRBV13; D: .; J: TRBJ1-1; size: .; CDR3: CASSFLVRATNTEAFF; DNA: TGTGCCAGCAGCTTCCTCGTGCGGGCGACGAACACTGAAGCTTTCTTT
V: TRBV14; D: TRBD2; J: TRBJ2-7; size: .; CDR3: CASSQLAGGFYEQYF; DNA: TGTGCCAGCAGCCAGTTAGCGGGAGGATTCTACGAGCAGTACTTC
V: TRBV6-1; D: TRBD2; J: TRBJ2-1; size: .; CDR3: CASSERGIAGGDEQFF; DNA: TGTGCCAGCAGTGAAAGGGGAATAGCGGGAGGCGATGAGCAGTTCTTC
V: TRBV29-1; D: TRBD1; J: TRBJ2-7; size: .; CDR3: CSVGQVSSYEQYF; DNA: TGCAGCGTGGGACAGGTCAGCTCCTACGAGCAGTACTTC
V: TRBV9; D: TRBD1; J: TRBJ2-3; size: .; CDR3: CASSDKDRASDTQYF; DNA: TGTGCCAGCAGCGACAAAGACAGGGCGTCAGATACGCAGTATTTT
V: TRBV7-3; D: TRBD2; J: TRBJ2-1; size: .; CDR3: CASSPHRRELHNEQFF; DNA: TGTGCCAGCAGTCCTCATCGGCGGGAGTTACACAATGAGCAGTTCTTC